The 22 T cell receptor beta chains listed next were all sequenced from one sample in a study of shared clonotypes between healthy human individuals (TCRdb year 2020). Libraries were built with the immunoSEQ multiplex PCR assay. TCRdb retrieved this table from immuneACCESS and kept in-frame rearrangements only. Not all clones are present; in checked studies, unresolved V genes account for under half, and no reason is known for the remainder. This sample has 450,000 to 550,000 clones in its table, and approximately 79% of those were observed once. The biggest ten clones account for 10% to 15% of the sample. The sequenced sample was PBMCs. These receptors came from a woman in her 40s in good health. Some clones in this sample may be carry-over from other donors' samples.

This sequence joins TRBV21-1 and TRBJ2-4; TRBD2, as called in the table, went unchecked against the DNA. TRBV21-1 constitutes a pseudogene. CDR3 size: 19 residues. CDR3 residues: CASSKEPSGRILAKNIQYF. The CDR3 nucleotides read TGTGCCAGCAGCAAAGAGCCTAGCGGGAGGATACTAGCCAAAAACATTCAGTACTTC.

The chain is built from TRBV6-1 and TRBJ2-4; 10 bases are a match to TRBD1. V lost 4 bases, J lost 0 bases, and 6 bases stayed unmatched. Germline CDR1 and CDR2: MNHNS and SASEGT. The CDR3 has 17 residues. The CDR3 reads CASSVAGTGVAKNIQYF. CDR3 nucleotide sequence: TGTGCCAGCAGTGTCGCCGGGACAGGGGTAGCCAAAAACATTCAGTACTTC.

V and J are TRBV28 and TRBJ1-2; D is perhaps TRBD1 (6 bases). Trimming took off 6 bases at V and 8 bases at J, with 13 bases between the two ends. The CDR3 contains 12 residues. Germline CDR1 and CDR2: MDHEN and SYDVKM. DNA for the CDR3: TGTGCCAGCAGACTCCTTCAGGGGGGCTACACCTTC. As protein: CASRLLQGGYTF.

The chain employs TRBV20-1 and TRBJ2-3, with no clear D. The CDR3 length is 11 residues. V was shortened by 3 bases and J by 5 bases, with 6 bases between the two germline ends. CDR1 and CDR2 from the germline V gene are DFQATT and SNEGSKA (reference sequence). The CDR3 is CSARNLDTQYF. CDR3 nucleotide sequence: TGCAGTGCTAGGAATTTAGATACGCAGTATTTT.

The chain couples TRBV7-8 to TRBJ1-5, with 11 nucleotides matching TRBD1. V was clipped by 5 bases and J by 6 bases; unmatched bases: 12. Germline CDR1 is SGHVS and CDR2 is FQNEAQ. The CDR3 is 17 residues long. The CDR3 spells CASSPRTGGNVSQPQHF. CDR3 DNA sequence: TGTGCCAGCAGCCCTCGGACAGGGGGCAACGTTAGTCAGCCCCAGCATTTT.

The V call is TRBV7-6, the J call TRBJ2-5; 12 nucleotides agree with TRBD1. Per germline, CDR1 SGHVS and CDR2 FNYEAQ. Trimming cost V 2 bases and J 5 bases; bases outside gene matches: 6. The CDR3 runs to 16 residues. This chain's CDR3 is CASSLRGTGGGETQYF. The CDR3 DNA follows: TGTGCCAGCAGCTTAAGAGGGACAGGGGGCGGCGAGACCCAGTACTTC.

This clone was picked up a small number of times. The chain joins TRBV28 to TRBJ2-7; D tentatively fits TRBD1 or TRBD2 (5 bases each). The V end lost 5 bases, the J end lost 3 bases, and 23 bases lay between the germline ends. Germline V gives CDR1 MDHEN, CDR2 SYDVKM. The CDR3 is 17 amino acids. This CDR3 is CASSPRYGAALNYEQYF. Here the CDR3 DNA reads TGTGCCAGCAGTCCCCGATACGGGGCGGCACTAAACTACGAGCAGTACTTC.

The J gene is TRBJ2-3, the V gene TRBV11-2; 8 bases line up with TRBD1. Trimming removed 6 bases from V and 4 bases from J; junction bases left unmatched: 12. The germline V gene encodes CDR1 SGHAT and CDR2 FQNNGV. The CDR3 is 16 amino acids. The CDR3 DNA is TGTGCCAGCAGGGTACAGGGGGGTGGGTGGTCAGATACGCAGTATTTT. Its protein product is CASRVQGGGWSDTQYF.

This clone was seen ten or more times. Written as DNA, the CDR3 is TGTGCCAGTAGTATGAGGGGGAACTATGGCTACACCTTC. Amino acid sequence: CASSMRGNYGYTF. This chain links TRBV19 with TRBJ1-2; a weak D match, TRBD1 (6 bases). The germline V and J ends were trimmed by 3 bases and 2 bases, with 7 bases remaining between them. Germline-derived CDR1 and CDR2 are LNHDA and SQIVND (reference sequence). The CDR3 contains 13 residues.

The chain combines TRBV5-1 with TRBJ2-7; no firm D call. The germline V gene has CDR1 SGHRS and CDR2 YFSETQ. The CDR3 is 13 residues long. V shed 0 bases and J shed 6 bases, with 10 bases lying between them. The chain's CDR3 is CASSLDSLGEQYF. The CDR3 bases are TGCGCCAGCAGCTTGGACAGCTTAGGCGAGCAGTACTTC. The complete variable domain, with remaining parts taken from reference TRBV5-1 and TRBJ2-7, reads KAGVTQTPRYLIKTRGQQVTLSCSPISGHRSVSWYQQTPGQGLQFLFEYFSETQRNKGNFPGRFSGRQFSNSRSEMNVSTLELGDSALYLCASSLDSLGEQYFGPGTRLTVT.

This chain uses TRBV30 with TRBJ1-2; 10 bases align to TRBD1. This CDR3 is 12 amino acids long. Germline CDR1 and CDR2: GTSNPN and SVGIG (reference sequence). Germline trimming cut 6 bases from V and 5 bases from J; bases unmatched to any gene: 3. The CDR3 spells CACSGQGYGYTF. In DNA, the CDR3 is TGTGCCTGTTCGGGACAGGGGTATGGCTACACCTTC. Together with reference TRBV30 and TRBJ1-2, the CDR3 gives the full variable domain: SQTIHQWPATLVQPVGSPLSLECTVEGTSNPNLYWYRQAAGRGLQLLFYSVGIGQISSEVPQNLSASRPQDRQFILSSKKLLLSDSGFYLCACSGQGYGYTFGSGTRLTVV.

V usage is TRBV6-6 and J usage is TRBJ2-3; weak D call: TRBD1 (5 bases). This CDR3 comprises 15 residues. V dropped 5 bases and J dropped 2 bases, with 14 bases sitting between them. CDR1 is MNHNY and CDR2 is SVGAGI in the germline V gene (reference sequence). For the CDR3, the DNA is TGTGCCAGCAGTAGCCCGCAGGGTCTCACAGATACGCAGTATTTT. It encodes CASSSPQGLTDTQYF.

This chain connects TRBV6-1 to TRBJ2-3; the D is unclear. The V and J ends lost 7 bases and 1 base respectively, with 15 bases between them. This CDR3 is 15 amino acids long. CDR1 and CDR2 from the germline V gene are MNHNS and SASEGT. CDR3 nucleotide sequence: TGTGCCAGCACTCTCGACGTCCCTGGCACAGATACGCAGTATTTT. Protein sequence: CASTLDVPGTDTQYF.

The rearrangement uses TRBV7-2 and TRBJ2-2; 8 bases line up with TRBD2. Germline loops: CDR1 SGHTA, CDR2 FQGNSA. The CDR3 is 16 amino acids. V gave up 5 bases and J gave up 3 bases; unmatched junction bases: 8. The CDR3 region has the DNA TGTGCCAGCAGCCGCAGCGGGAGAGAGGACACCGGGGAGCTGTTTTTT. Translating it yields CASSRSGREDTGELFF.

This clone was seen only a few times. The J gene is TRBJ1-1, the V gene TRBV5-1; D uncertain. Per germline, CDR1 SGHRS and CDR2 YFSETQ. The CDR3 sequence is 14 residues long. Trimming pared 4 bases from V and 3 bases from J, leaving 13 bases between. This CDR3 is CASSLERGYTEAFF. In DNA, the CDR3 is TGCGCCAGCAGCCTAGAGCGGGGTTACACTGAAGCTTTCTTT. Full variable domain (missing parts from reference TRBV5-1 and TRBJ1-1): KAGVTQTPRYLIKTRGQQVTLSCSPISGHRSVSWYQQTPGQGLQFLFEYFSETQRNKGNFPGRFSGRQFSNSRSEMNVSTLELGDSALYLCASSLERGYTEAFFGQGTRLTVV.

The rearrangement uses TRBV7-9 and TRBJ1-1; a possible D gene is TRBD1 (5 bases). The CDR3 sequence is 13 residues long. The germline gives CDR1 SEHNR, CDR2 FQNEAQ (reference sequence). The ends were cut back, 5 bases at V and 8 bases at J, with 15 bases in the middle. CDR3 amino acids: CASSPPGGNEAFF. Written as DNA, the CDR3 is TGTGCCAGCAGCCCGCCCGGGGGTAACGAAGCTTTCTTT.

V and J are TRBV10-2 and TRBJ1-2, with D possibly matching TRBD1 (6 bases). With 3 bases removed from V and 2 bases from J, the gap between germline ends came to 19 bases. CDR1 WSHSY and CDR2 SAAADI come from the germline V gene. CDR3 size: 17 residues. For the CDR3, the DNA is TGCGCCAGCAGTGAATTATTCGGCACAGGGTCCAACTATGGCTACACCTTC. It is translated as CASSELFGTGSNYGYTF.

This chain uses TRBV5-4 with TRBJ1-2; 7 nucleotides match TRBD1. The trim removed 6 bases at V and 3 bases at J, leaving 8 bases unmatched. CDR1 and CDR2 (germline): SGHNT, YYREEE (reference sequence). The CDR3 has 14 amino acids. Here the CDR3 DNA reads TGTGCCAGCAACTCGCCAGGGGGTCACTATGGCTACACCTTC. Amino acid sequence: CASNSPGGHYGYTF.

CDR3 sequence reads: CASSQGGGTTNEKLFF. CDR3 nucleotides: TGTGCCAGCAGCCAAGGCGGAGGGACAACTAATGAAAAACTGTTTTTT. The V and J genes are TRBV4-2 and TRBJ1-4; no clear D gene. The length of the CDR3 is 16 residues. Between the trimmed V and J ends, which lost 1 base and 0 bases, there was a span of 9 bases. Germline V CDR1 and CDR2: LGHNA, YNFKEQ.

This rearrangement joins TRBV7-2 to TRBJ2-2; D perhaps matches TRBD2 (7 bases). This CDR3 is built from 16 residues. The germline CDR1 and CDR2 sequences are SGHTA and FQGNSA. Trimming left V 2 bases short and J 5 bases short, with 15 bases between. The CDR3 DNA sequence: TGTGCCAGCAGCTTAACGGGGGGCCCGGGGACCGGGGAGCTGTTTTTT. It encodes CASSLTGGPGTGELFF.

The rearrangement links TRBV11-2 to TRBJ2-5; D not resolved. CDR3 length equals 13 residues. Trimming left V 0 bases short and J 5 bases short, with 7 bases between. The germline V gene has CDR1 SGHAT and CDR2 FQNNGV. CDR3 DNA sequence: TGTGCCAGCAGCTTAGACCTGAGGGAGACCCAGTACTTC. This gives the protein CASSLDLRETQYF.

The gene calls are TRBV6-1 and TRBJ2-1, with D uncertain. V shed 7 bases and J shed 4 bases, with 5 bases lying between them. The CDR3 has 11 amino acids. Germline V gives CDR1 MNHNS, CDR2 SASEGT. CDR3 nucleotide sequence: TGTGCCAGCACCAAGTACAATGAGCAGTTCTTC. It translates to CASTKYNEQFF.